Listed here are 13 T cell receptor beta chains from one sample, sequenced in a study of blood T cells in healthy people across ages. A second PCR of roughly 7 to 11 cycles used a sample-barcoded 5' primer and a J-beta primer mix. TCRdb fed the 5' RACE reads into MiXCR, producing one record per CDR3 protein. The sample consists of 1.5 million to 2 million distinct CDR3 sequences, roughly 50% of them appearing once. The source material was blood. Receptor source: a woman between 40 and 55 years old in good health.

This chain joins TRBV11-1 and TRBJ2-1; TRBD2 matches at 7 bases. Germline V lookup: CDR1 SGHAT, CDR2 FQDESV (reference sequence). Trimming cost V 2 bases and J 9 bases; bases outside gene matches: 10. The CDR3 consists of 15 residues. CDR3 residues: CASSLFAGDLTEQFF. The CDR3 bases are TGTGCCAGCAGCTTATTCGCGGGGGACCTTACTGAGCAGTTCTTC.

This clonotype was seen a few times. The V call is TRBV6-2 or TRBV6-3, the J call TRBJ2-7, with D uncertain. Trimming removed 6 bases at V and 4 bases at J, with 10 bases between. Germline V gene lookup returns CDR1 MNHEY and CDR2 SVGEGT. The CDR3 runs to 12 residues. The CDR3 loop is CASSKEAYEQYF. For the CDR3, the DNA is TGTGCCAGCAGCAAGGAAGCGTACGAGCAGTACTTC.

V and J are TRBV6-1 and TRBJ1-1; 8 nucleotides align to TRBD1. The CDR3 extends over 16 amino acids. CDR1 is MNHNS, CDR2 SASEGT, per germline. The V and J ends lost 2 bases and 0 bases, in that order; junction bases with no gene match: 5. The CDR3: CASSEQGARMNTEAFF. Here the CDR3 DNA reads TGTGCCAGCAGTGAACAGGGGGCGCGGATGAACACTGAAGCTTTCTTT.

This clonotype was seen at least ten times. V gene TRBV5-1 combines with J gene TRBJ2-7; 9 bases map to TRBD1. V lost 4 bases to trimming and J lost 5 bases; unmatched junction nucleotides: 16. Germline V gene data show CDR1 as SGHRS and CDR2 as YFSETQ. The CDR3 consists of 17 residues. The CDR3 region is CASSQTTGQGISHEQYF. The CDR3 DNA sequence: TGCGCCAGCAGCCAAACCACGGGACAGGGTATTTCCCACGAGCAGTACTTC.

This chain connects TRBV5-1 to TRBJ2-3, with a possible D match to TRBD1 (5 bases). V was cut by 4 bases and J by 2 bases, with 17 bases left in between. The CDR3 spans 16 residues. CDR1 SGHRS and CDR2 YFSETQ come from the germline V gene. CDR3: CASSRPDSRFTDTQYF. CDR3 coding DNA: TGCGCCAGCAGCCGACCAGACAGCCGTTTCACAGATACGCAGTATTTT.

The chain combines TRBV4-3 with TRBJ2-1, with 12 bases identical to TRBD2. The CDR3 runs 18 residues. Germline V gene sequence: CDR1 LGHNA, CDR2 YSLEER. J was trimmed by 7 bases and V by 4 bases; bases with no gene match: 14. CDR3 in DNA: TGCGCCAGCAGCCCTTATCGGCTAGCGGGGGGGCCGGGGAATGAGCAGTTCTTC. Its protein product is CASSPYRLAGGPGNEQFF.

The chain combines TRBV6-1 with TRBJ1-4; no firm D call. The CDR3 is 15 amino acids. Trimming shortened V by 5 bases and J by 2 bases, and 12 bases separated the two germline ends. Per the germline V gene, CDR1 is MNHNS and CDR2 is SASEGT. The CDR3 sequence is CASSQTPDTNEKLFF. CDR3 DNA sequence: TGTGCCAGCAGTCAAACGCCAGACACTAATGAAAAACTGTTTTTT.

V gene TRBV10-3 combines with J gene TRBJ1-2; unclear D gene. V dropped 3 bases and J dropped 4 bases, with 9 bases sitting between them. The CDR3 length is 13 residues. From germline, CDR1 is ENHRY and CDR2 SYGVKD. The CDR3 spells CAISDAQVYGYTF. The CDR3 bases are TGTGCCATCAGTGATGCGCAGGTCTATGGCTACACCTTC.

To note about this clonotype: One junction end does not reproduce the germline sequence, and a read error may be involved. The chain joins TRBV20-1 to TRBJ2-4; a possible D gene is TRBD1 (5 bases). Germline V gene data show CDR1 as DFQATT and CDR2 as SNEGSKA (reference sequence). The CDR3 has 16 residues. This CDR3 is CSASLSGWVAKNIQYF. The CDR3 DNA sequence: TGCAGTGCTAGTCTCTCAGGGTGGGTGGCCAAGAACATTCAGTACTTC.

The chain has TRBV7-2 and TRBJ2-1, with D possibly being TRBD2 (6 bases). The CDR3 consists of 17 residues. Germline V gene sequence: CDR1 SGHTA, CDR2 FQGNSA. V was shortened by 2 bases and J by 4 bases, with 18 bases between the two germline ends. The CDR3 nucleotides read TGTGCCAGCAGCTTACATTGCGGGGACGGGTCATACAATGAGCAGTTCTTC. Its protein product is CASSLHCGDGSYNEQFF.

The V call is TRBV4-3, the J call TRBJ2-3; no firm D call. Per germline, CDR1 LGHNA and CDR2 YSLEER. Trimming cost V 0 bases and J 4 bases, with 14 bases left between them. CDR3 length equals 16 residues. In DNA, the CDR3 is TGCGCCAGCAGCCAAGAAAGCCGGAGTTCGTCAGATACGCAGTATTTT. As protein: CASSQESRSSSDTQYF.

The chain links TRBV6-6 to TRBJ1-2; possibly TRBD1 for D (6 bases). CDR3 length equals 15 residues. Germline V gives CDR1 MNHNY, CDR2 SVGAGI (reference sequence). The V and J ends lost 6 bases and 5 bases respectively, with 19 bases between them. The CDR3 spells CASSPQGTGRYGYTF. CDR3 DNA sequence: TGTGCCAGCAGCCCCCAGGGAACAGGGCGGTATGGCTACACCTTC.

This chain connects TRBV3-1 to TRBJ1-1, with 7 bases matching TRBD1. There are 14 residues in the CDR3. CDR1 LGHDT and CDR2 YNNKEL come from the germline V gene (reference sequence). V was clipped by 3 bases and J by 6 bases; unmatched bases: 7. The CDR3, as DNA: TGTGCCAGCAGCCACCGGACAGGTGACTCTGAAGCTTTCTTT. It is translated as CASSHRTGDSEAFF. The complete variable domain, with remaining parts taken from reference TRBV3-1 and TRBJ1-1, reads DTAVSQTPKYLVTQMGNDKSIKCEQNLGHDTMYWYKQDSKKFLKIMFSYNNKELIINETVPNRFSPKSPDKAHLNLHINSLELGDSAVYFCASSHRTGDSEAFFGQGTRLTVV.